Reported below is one T cell receptor beta chain. One Seattle source followed patients from active infection through their disease course. This sample is drawn from a study of blood T cell repertoires in COVID-19. Some clones are missing from TCRdb's copy, which holds only in-frame ones; the method was immunoSEQ multiplex PCR. The sample shows about 360,000 clones, approximately 86% of them seen only once. The clonotype comes from a woman aged 55-69 years with COVID-19, enrolled during active disease. The sequenced material came from peripheral blood.

The chain's CDR3 is CASSRNRAGNTIYF. Written as DNA, the CDR3 is TGTGCCAGCAGTAGAAACAGGGCGGGAAACACCATATATTTT. This chain uses TRBV27 with TRBJ1-3; tentative D call: TRBD1 (6 bases). Per germline, CDR1 MNHEY and CDR2 SMNVEV (reference sequence). V was shortened by 5 bases and J by 4 bases, with 12 bases between the two germline ends. The CDR3 totals 14 residues.